Below, one T cell receptor beta chain is given with its context. Per the study methods: Estimated nucleated cell counts came from reference gene primer amplification. Sequencing was performed with immunoSEQ multiplex PCR; in TCRdb, only in-frame clones are kept and a portion is missing. V and J calls and clone size are given by that table; D and trimming were obtained from the DNA. The profile shows a few hundred thousand clones, 70% to 90% of them singletons. The data originate from a study of blood T cell repertoires in COVID-19. Study in general: Spain, Italy and the United States supplied samples that represented acute and convalescent COVID-19. T cells, B-cell-depleted T cells, or PBMCs provided the cDNA or gDNA that served as material.

CDR1 and CDR2 from the germline V gene are MNHEY and SVGAGI. The CDR3 length is 12 residues. Trimming removed 2 bases from V and 11 bases from J; junction bases left unmatched: 5. During active infection, Seattle patients enrolled and were then monitored through disease. Sequences were obtained from peripheral blood. The gene calls are TRBV6-5 and TRBJ1-1; 7 bases line up with TRBD1. The receptor was derived from a man over 45 with COVID-19, enrolled during active disease. The CDR3: CASSYLGQQAFF. The CDR3 DNA follows: TGTGCCAGCAGTTACCTGGGACAGCAGGCTTTCTTT.